This passage covers 24 T cell receptor beta chains from one sample sequenced in a study of blood T cell repertoires in COVID-19. Produced via immunoSEQ multiplex PCR; TCRdb's table is partial and in-frame only. This sample has 310,000 or so clones, with approximately 91% found just once. The sequenced sample was PBMCs or T cells enriched from blood (not recorded which). Receptors originate from a middle-aged woman who had recovered from COVID-19.

The chain employs TRBV3-1 (or the pseudogene TRBV3-2) and TRBJ2-7; 10 nucleotides align to TRBD1. V gave up 0 bases and J gave up 3 bases; unmatched junction bases: 8. Germline CDR1 is LGHDT and CDR2 is YNNKEL (reference sequence). The CDR3 runs 17 residues. In DNA form, the CDR3 reads TGTGCCAGCAGCCAAGACCCCCCGAGGACAGGGGGCTACGAGCAGTACTTC. It encodes CASSQDPPRTGGYEQYF.

The V gene is TRBV24-1, the J gene TRBJ1-1; the match to TRBD1 covers 9 bases. The CDR3 totals 21 residues. The V and J ends lost 4 bases and 0 bases, in that order; junction bases with no gene match: 20. Germline CDR1 reads KGHDR; CDR2 reads SFDVKD. This chain's CDR3 is CATSDHSGQGGVGILNTEAFF. The CDR3 DNA reads as TGTGCCACCAGTGACCACTCGGGACAGGGTGGAGTAGGGATATTGAACACTGAAGCTTTCTTT.

V is TRBV7-8 and J is TRBJ1-1, with D possibly TRBD1 on 5 matching bases. From germline, CDR1 is SGHVS and CDR2 FQNEAQ. The CDR3 covers 16 residues. Trimming took off 4 bases at V and 4 bases at J, with 19 bases between the two ends. The CDR3 loop reads CASSSFPLWGGTEAFF. The CDR3 DNA follows: TGTGCCAGCAGCTCTTTTCCCCTATGGGGGGGCACTGAAGCTTTCTTT. Looking up the rest from reference TRBV7-8 and TRBJ1-1 gives the full variable domain: GAGVSQSPRYKVAKRGQDVALRCDPISGHVSLFWYQQALGQGPEFLTYFQNEAQLDKSGLPSDRFFAERPEGSVSTLKIQRTQQEDSAVYLCASSSFPLWGGTEAFFGQGTRLTVV.

This clone was seen once. The rearrangement joins TRBV4-3 to TRBJ2-7, with D maybe TRBD1 (6 bases). CDR3 size: 17 residues. Germline CDR1 and CDR2: LGHNA and YSLEER. Trimming pared 0 bases from V and 0 bases from J, leaving 15 bases between. CDR3 residues: CASSQDLDRFSSYEQYF. The CDR3 DNA sequence: TGCGCCAGCAGCCAAGATCTGGACAGATTCAGCTCCTACGAGCAGTACTTC.

This chain joins TRBV24-1 and TRBJ2-5; TRBD2 matches 14 bases. The germline CDR1 and CDR2 sequences are KGHDR and SFDVKD. V lost 1 base and J lost 3; bases outside the gene matches: 3. The CDR3 spans 17 residues. CDR3 region: CATSDFGLAGGEETQYF. The CDR3 DNA reads TGTGCCACCAGTGATTTTGGACTAGCGGGGGGCGAAGAGACCCAGTACTTC.

The chain carries TRBV10-3 and TRBJ1-2; 7 bases are shared with TRBD1. Germline V gives CDR1 ENHRY, CDR2 SYGVKD. Trimming took 3 bases from V and 2 from J; bases not matched to a gene: 6. This CDR3 comprises 15 residues. The CDR3 loop is CAISDSTGRNYGYTF. The DNA for the CDR3 is TGTGCCATCAGTGACTCGACAGGGAGAAACTATGGCTACACCTTC.

V gene TRBV7-3 combines with J gene TRBJ2-1; tentatively, D is TRBD1 (5 bases). The CDR3 is made up of 13 amino acids. Germline-derived CDR1 and CDR2 are SGHTA and FQGTGA. With 1 base removed from V and 7 bases from J, the gap between germline ends came to 8 bases. The CDR3 region has the DNA TGTGCCAGCAGCTTAATCCCAGGGAATGAGCAGTTCTTC. Protein product: CASSLIPGNEQFF.

V and J are TRBV7-2 and TRBJ2-5; no clear D gene. Germline CDR1 and CDR2: SGHTA and FQGNSA. V lost 2 bases to trimming and J lost 2 bases, with 9 bases between them. The CDR3 consists of 14 residues. The CDR3, as DNA: TGTGCCAGCAGCTTATCGCCCGGGCAAGAGACCCAGTACTTC. Its protein product is CASSLSPGQETQYF.

This sequence joins TRBV28 and TRBJ1-2; possibly TRBD1 for D (5 bases). From germline, CDR1 is MDHEN and CDR2 SYDVKM. This CDR3 is 16 amino acids long. Trimming cost V 7 bases and J 1 base, with 19 bases left between them. The CDR3 sequence: CASTAAGTERNYGYTF. CDR3 coding DNA: TGTGCCAGCACCGCAGCCGGGACTGAGCGTAACTATGGCTACACCTTC.

This rearrangement joins TRBV7-2 to TRBJ1-5; weak D call: TRBD1 (5 bases). Per germline, CDR1 SGHTA and CDR2 FQGNSA. This CDR3 is built from 16 residues. Between the trimmed V and J ends, which lost 1 base and 2 bases, there was a span of 12 bases. The CDR3 sequence: CASSLGLRGGNQPQHF. The CDR3, as DNA: TGTGCCAGCAGCTTAGGCCTCCGGGGGGGCAATCAGCCCCAGCATTTT.

This clone was seen more than once but under ten times. The J gene is TRBJ2-3, the V gene TRBV7-8; 8 positions match TRBD1. The CDR3 has 13 residues. The J segment lost 4 bases and the V segment lost 5 bases, leaving 2 bases of the junction unmatched. Looked up from germline, CDR1 is SGHVS and CDR2 is FQNEAQ. This CDR3 reads CASSPTGADTQYF. CDR3 coding DNA: TGTGCCAGCAGCCCGACAGGGGCAGATACGCAGTATTTT.

This chain connects TRBV4-3 to TRBJ1-4, with D possibly TRBD1 on 6 matching bases. Trimming pared 0 bases from V and 6 bases from J, leaving 14 bases between. Germline loops: CDR1 LGHNA, CDR2 YSLEER. The CDR3 is 16 amino acids. The CDR3 DNA is TGCGCCAGCAGCCAAGACCGACAGGCAGCGGATGAAAAACTGTTTTTT. It specifies CASSQDRQAADEKLFF.

This chain links TRBV7-3 with TRBJ2-1; tentatively, D is TRBD1 (7 bases). The germline V and J ends were trimmed by 5 bases and 10 bases, with 18 bases remaining between them. Germline V gene lookup returns CDR1 SGHTA and CDR2 FQGTGA. The CDR3 runs 14 residues. In DNA form, the CDR3 reads TGTGCCAGCAGCCCGGGGGCAGGGGGTTTCGAGCAGTTCTTC. It translates to CASSPGAGGFEQFF.

Worth noting for this clone: The junction and the germline gene differ at one end; a read error may be behind it. The chain recombines TRBV7-7 with TRBJ2-2, with D possibly being TRBD2 (5 bases). The germline V gene has CDR1 SSHAT and CDR2 FNYEAQ (reference sequence). The CDR3 has 16 residues. CDR3 region: CASSPRAGYDPGELFF. DNA for the CDR3: TGTGCTAGCAGCCCGAGGGCGGGTTACGATCCCGGGGAGCTGTTTTTT.

The chain carries TRBV7-9 and TRBJ1-4, with TRBD1 matching over 8 bases. The CDR3 extends over 15 amino acids. After removal of 5 bases from V and 3 bases from J, the junction contained 5 bases not matched to a gene. Germline V CDR1 and CDR2: SEHNR, FQNEAQ (reference sequence). The CDR3 region is CASSEGQASNEKLFF. CDR3 DNA: TGTGCCAGCAGCGAGGGACAGGCGTCTAATGAAAAACTGTTTTTT.

The rearrangement links TRBV9 to TRBJ1-4; no clear D gene. The CDR3 is made up of 16 amino acids. Germline V lookup: CDR1 SGDLS, CDR2 YYNGEE. Trimming cost V 0 bases and J 0 bases, with 9 bases left between them. The CDR3 reads CASSVGRDATNEKLFF. CDR3 DNA sequence: TGTGCCAGCAGCGTAGGGAGGGATGCAACTAATGAAAAACTGTTTTTT.

The gene calls are TRBV5-1 and TRBJ2-1, with TRBD2 identical over 13 bases. The ends lost 4 bases at V and 7 bases at J; junction bases unmatched: 8. The CDR3 has 16 residues. The germline V gene has CDR1 SGHRS and CDR2 YFSETQ. CDR3 region: CASSGRGLAGPNEQFF. The CDR3 DNA sequence: TGCGCCAGCAGCGGTAGGGGACTAGCGGGACCAAATGAGCAGTTCTTC. Supplemented by reference TRBV5-1 and TRBJ2-1, the full variable domain reads KAGVTQTPRYLIKTRGQQVTLSCSPISGHRSVSWYQQTPGQGLQFLFEYFSETQRNKGNFPGRFSGRQFSNSRSEMNVSTLELGDSALYLCASSGRGLAGPNEQFFGPGTRLTVL.

The chain links TRBV24-1 to TRBJ2-2; D remains ambiguous. The CDR3 runs to 12 residues. Trimming took 8 bases from V and 7 from J, leaving 10 bases between them. Germline V lookup: CDR1 KGHDR, CDR2 SFDVKD. The CDR3 is CATKLRDGELFF. The CDR3 DNA is TGTGCCACCAAGTTACGCGACGGGGAGCTGTTTTTT.

The V gene is TRBV3-1 (or the pseudogene TRBV3-2), the J gene TRBJ2-5; 14 bases agree with TRBD2. The junction had 2 bases not matched to a gene; V was cut back by 6 bases and J by 5 bases. The CDR3 length is 14 residues. CDR1 is LGHDT, CDR2 YNNKEL, per germline (reference sequence). This CDR3 is CASSRLAGGETQYF. The CDR3, as DNA: TGTGCCAGCAGTCGACTAGCGGGGGGGGAGACCCAGTACTTC.

This chain's CDR3 is CASSLAGDAYEQYF. As DNA, the CDR3 is TGTGCCAGCAGTTTAGCGGGAGATGCCTACGAGCAGTACTTC. The chain carries TRBV6-2 or TRBV6-3 and TRBJ2-7, with 9 bases lining up with TRBD2. In germline, CDR1 is MNHEY, CDR2 SVGEGT. The V segment lost 4 bases and the J segment 2 bases; nucleotides outside the gene matches: 3. There are 14 residues in the CDR3.

This sequence joins TRBV6-5 and TRBJ2-3; D possibly corresponds to TRBD1 (6 bases). With 8 bases removed from V and 6 bases from J, the gap between germline ends came to 18 bases. CDR3 length: 14 residues. Germline-derived CDR1 and CDR2 are MNHEY and SVGAGI. CDR3 coding DNA: TGTGCCAGCGGAGACAGGTCTTCGCAGGATACGCAGTATTTT. This translates into CASGDRSSQDTQYF.

The chain recombines TRBV19 with TRBJ2-5; a weak D match, TRBD2 (6 bases). Trimming stripped 4 bases from V and 2 bases from J, with 11 bases between. The CDR3 has 14 amino acids. Germline V gene lookup returns CDR1 LNHDA and CDR2 SQIVND (reference sequence). CDR3 in amino acids: CASSRGDLQETQYF. The CDR3 nucleotides are TGTGCCAGTAGTAGAGGGGACTTACAAGAGACCCAGTACTTC.

The chain carries TRBV6-2 or TRBV6-3 and TRBJ2-1, with 12 bases identical to TRBD2. The CDR3 has 15 residues. Germline CDR1 MNHEY, CDR2 SVGEGT. J lost 2 bases, V lost 8 bases, and 4 bases had no gene match. CDR3 DNA: TGTGCCAGCCGCCTAGCGGGAGGGCCCTACAATGAGCAGTTCTTC. The encoded protein is CASRLAGGPYNEQFF.

The chain combines TRBV7-3 with TRBJ1-2; D perhaps matches TRBD1 (6 bases). Germline loops: CDR1 SGHTA, CDR2 FQGTGA. The length of the CDR3 is 14 residues. V gave up 5 bases and J gave up 2 bases, with 12 bases separating them. The CDR3 sequence is CASSPAGGNYGYTF. CDR3 bases: TGTGCCAGCAGCCCCGCTGGGGGCAACTATGGCTACACCTTC.